A single sample gave rise to the 22 T cell receptor beta chains below, sequenced in a study of naive and memory T cell subsets. Two oligonucleotides, mixed equimolar, formed the beta constant-region primer covering TRBC1 and TRBC2. TCRdb analysed the UMI-ligation and nested PCR reads with MiXCR anew, one entry per CDR3 protein. The sample carries around 160,000 distinct CDR3 sequences, around 15% recorded once. Sequencing was done on a sample of naive CD4+ T cells from blood. These TCRs come from a human donor in good health.

The sample holds a few counts of this clonotype. The CDR3 coding sequence is TGCGCCAGCAGCCGATCCGGGGGGACAGGGGGTGATCAGCCCCAGCATTTT. Translating it yields CASSRSGGTGGDQPQHF. The rearrangement joins TRBV4-1 to TRBJ1-5, with TRBD1 identical over 11 bases. V shed 4 bases, J shed 5 bases, and the junction held 10 bases outside the gene matches. Germline-derived CDR1 and CDR2 are MGHRA and YSYEKL. The CDR3 is 17 amino acids.

This clonotype has only a few counts. J is TRBJ1-2 and V is TRBV7-9, with D possibly being TRBD1 (6 bases). V lost 6 bases and J lost 5, with 19 bases in between. The CDR3 covers 15 residues. CDR1 is SEHNR, CDR2 FQNEAQ, per germline (reference sequence). The CDR3 DNA reads TGTGCCAGCAGTACCTTGGGGGCCGCAGCTTATGGCTACACCTTC. This sequence encodes CASSTLGAAAYGYTF.

The CDR3 DNA reads TGTGCCAGCAGTTATGACCACTCTGGAAACACCATATATTTT. As protein: CASSYDHSGNTIYF. The rearrangement uses TRBV6-5 and TRBJ1-3; no definite D call. The CDR3 has 14 residues. V shed 3 bases and J shed 0 bases, with 6 bases lying between them. Germline assignment: CDR1 MNHEY and CDR2 SVGAGI.

The J gene is TRBJ1-1, the V gene TRBV2, with 11 bases aligning to TRBD1. The CDR3 runs to 16 residues. CDR1 and CDR2 from the germline V gene are SNHLY and FYNNEI. V lost 5 bases to trimming and J lost 3 bases; unmatched junction nucleotides: 8. CDR3 bases: TGTGCCAGCAGTAGCCGGACAGGGGGCGCCGACACTGAAGCTTTCTTT. Translation gives CASSSRTGGADTEAFF.

The sample holds one count of this clonotype. A much larger clone differs from this one at a single base, so this may be a read error. The chain links TRBV4-1 to TRBJ2-3; D remains unclear. CDR1 and CDR2 from the germline V gene are MGHRA and YSYEKL. The CDR3 totals 18 residues. Between the trimmed V and J ends, which lost 4 bases and 1 base, there was a span of 21 bases. The CDR3: CASSLQLAYPARTDTQYF. CDR3 coding DNA: TGCGCCAGCAGCCTGCAACTGGCGTACCCCGCTCGCACAGATACGCAGTATTTT.

The chain combines TRBV29-1 with TRBJ2-5; D not certain. Trimming removed 2 bases at V and 3 bases at J, with 10 bases between. This CDR3 has 13 amino acids. Germline CDR1 is SQVTM and CDR2 is ANQGSEA. The CDR3 sequence: CSVEISAEETQYF. The CDR3 nucleotides read TGCAGCGTTGAAATTTCGGCAGAAGAGACCCAGTACTTC.

At least ten counts were recorded for this clonotype. This chain joins TRBV6-5 and TRBJ2-6; D gene ambiguous. Germline V gene lookup returns CDR1 MNHEY and CDR2 SVGAGI. The CDR3 runs to 17 residues. Deletions cut 2 bases from V and 0 bases from J, with 11 bases between. The CDR3 DNA is TGTGCCAGCAGTTACGTATTTTTGACCTCTGGGGCCAACGTCCTGACTTTC. Protein sequence: CASSYVFLTSGANVLTF.

The chain is built from TRBV2 and TRBJ2-1; D unclear. Trimming removed 10 bases from V and 1 base from J, with 11 bases in between. In germline, CDR1 is SNHLY, CDR2 FYNNEI. The CDR3 contains 13 residues. CDR3 nucleotide sequence: TGTGCCACGGCGACTTGGTCCTACAATGAGCAGTTCTTC. Its translation is CATATWSYNEQFF.

The chain carries TRBV20-1 and TRBJ2-1; 10 bases line up with TRBD2. V was clipped by 5 bases and J by 4 bases; unmatched bases: 2. This CDR3 comprises 13 residues. Per germline, CDR1 DFQATT and CDR2 SNEGSKA (reference sequence). The CDR3 loop reads CSAHSGRYNEQFF. CDR3 DNA: TGCAGTGCTCATAGCGGGAGGTACAATGAGCAGTTCTTC.

J is TRBJ2-2 and V is TRBV2; TRBD2 aligns across 10 bases. V was clipped by 8 bases and J by 6 bases; unmatched bases: 9. Germline CDR1 SNHLY, CDR2 FYNNEI. The CDR3 loop spans 15 amino acids. CDR3 DNA: TGTGCCAGCTCTAGCGGGAGATTTTCTGCCGGGGAGCTGTTTTTT. Its protein product is CASSSGRFSAGELFF.

This clonotype came up a few times. The CDR3 sequence: CASSSNLGTGEGHTEAFF. The CDR3 coding sequence is TGTGCCAGCAGTTCTAACCTGGGGACAGGGGAAGGGCACACTGAAGCTTTCTTT. The V gene is TRBV12-3 or TRBV12-4, the J gene TRBJ1-1; 10 bases agree with TRBD1. Germline trimming cut 4 bases from V and 3 bases from J; bases unmatched to any gene: 14. The CDR3 totals 18 residues.

The V gene is TRBV6-1, the J gene TRBJ1-5; tentative D call: TRBD1 (5 bases). The CDR3 runs to 16 residues. V was cut by 4 bases and J by 0 bases, with 13 bases left in between. The germline V gene encodes CDR1 MNHNS and CDR2 SASEGT. The CDR3 loop is CASSVSRDNSNQPQHF. The CDR3 bases are TGTGCCAGCAGTGTTTCCAGGGATAATAGCAATCAGCCCCAGCATTTT.

The CDR3 reads CASSQQGIGTDTQYF. In DNA, the CDR3 is TGTGCCAGCAGCCAACAGGGGATAGGTACAGATACGCAGTATTTT. This sequence joins TRBV7-3 and TRBJ2-3, with 7 positions matching TRBD1. The length of the CDR3 is 15 residues. Per germline, CDR1 SGHTA and CDR2 FQGTGA. Trimming cost V 5 bases and J 3 bases; bases outside gene matches: 8.

This clonotype was recorded a few times. The chain's CDR3 is CASSPGPGGNQPQHF. The CDR3 DNA reads TGTGCCAGCAGCCCAGGCCCTGGGGGGAATCAGCCCCAGCATTTT. The chain combines TRBV3-1 with TRBJ1-5, with a possible D match to TRBD1 (5 bases). The CDR3 runs to 15 residues. Between the trimmed V and J ends, which lost 4 bases and 4 bases, there was a span of 14 bases. The germline gives CDR1 LGHDT, CDR2 YNNKEL (reference sequence).

J is TRBJ2-1 and V is TRBV6-2 or TRBV6-3, with no clear D. The germline CDR1 and CDR2 sequences are MNHEY and SVGEGT. The CDR3 consists of 12 residues. Trimming pared 10 bases from V and 7 bases from J, leaving 14 bases between. In DNA form, the CDR3 reads TGTGCCATCTCGGACCCTCTTAATGAGCAGTTCTTC. Its translation: CAISDPLNEQFF.

The chain uses TRBV7-9 and TRBJ1-1, with TRBD1 matching 9 bases. The J segment lost 2 bases and the V segment lost 11 bases, leaving 9 bases of the junction unmatched. The CDR3 extends over 14 amino acids. CDR1 and CDR2 from the germline V gene are SEHNR and FQNEAQ (reference sequence). The CDR3 DNA is TGTGCCGGATCGGACAGGGGCGTAAACACTGAAGCTTTCTTT. Encoded protein: CAGSDRGVNTEAFF.

This chain links TRBV18 with TRBJ2-7; 9 bases are shared with TRBD1. V lost 6 bases to trimming and J lost 3 bases; unmatched junction nucleotides: 9. This CDR3 is built from 15 residues. CDR1 is KGHSH and CDR2 is LQKENI in the germline V gene. CDR3 sequence reads: CASSASGTGNYEQYF. The CDR3 DNA is TGTGCCAGCTCGGCTTCCGGGACAGGGAACTACGAGCAGTACTTC.

J is TRBJ1-1 and V is TRBV19; D is undetermined. This CDR3 spans 14 amino acids. Germline values: CDR1 LNHDA, CDR2 SQIVND (reference sequence). Trimming shortened V by 3 bases and J by 3 bases, and 11 bases separated the two germline ends. The CDR3 sequence: CASSIGLTDTEAFF. The CDR3, as DNA: TGTGCCAGTAGTATTGGGTTAACGGACACTGAAGCTTTCTTT. Filled out from reference TRBV19 and TRBJ1-1, the complete variable domain reads DGGITQSPKYLFRKEGQNVTLSCEQNLNHDAMYWYRQDPGQGLRLIYYSQIVNDFQKGDIAEGYSVSREKKESFPLTVTSAQKNPTAFYLCASSIGLTDTEAFFGQGTRLTVV.

This clonotype was detected only a few times. This chain joins TRBV13 and TRBJ2-7; TRBD2 might be the D (6 bases). The CDR3 is 14 amino acids. V was trimmed by 5 bases and J by 4 bases, leaving 15 bases between them. CDR1 PRHDT and CDR2 FYEKMQ come from the germline V gene (reference sequence). The DNA for the CDR3 is TGTGCCAGCAGCCCGGGACTTACATCGTACGAGCAGTACTTC. Translation gives CASSPGLTSYEQYF. The variable domain in full, completed from reference TRBV13 and TRBJ2-7, reads AAGVIQSPRHLIKEKRETATLKCYPIPRHDTVYWYQQGPGQDPQFLISFYEKMQSDKGSIPDRFSAQQFSDYHSELNMSSLELGDSALYFCASSPGLTSYEQYFGPGTRLTVT.

The rearrangement links TRBV20-1 to TRBJ2-1; perhaps TRBD2 as D (5 bases). Germline V gene sequence: CDR1 DFQATT, CDR2 SNEGSKA (reference sequence). The CDR3 loop spans 21 amino acids. Trimming removed 3 bases from V and 8 bases from J, with 38 bases in between. The CDR3 nucleotides are TGCAGTGCTAGTCAACTCCCCCGAGATCCGCTAAACGGGGAGCCCCTTCATGAGCAGTTCTTC. Protein sequence: CSASQLPRDPLNGEPLHEQFF.

The sample holds a few counts of this clonotype. In nucleotides, the CDR3 is TGCGCCAGCAGCTTCGGACAGGGCAAGGGCACAGATACGCAGTATTTT. Translating it yields CASSFGQGKGTDTQYF. The rearrangement uses TRBV5-1 and TRBJ2-3; 8 positions match TRBD1. V trimming: 2 bases; J trimming: 1 base; junction bases outside the gene matches: 6. CDR1 and CDR2 from the germline V gene are SGHRS and YFSETQ. The CDR3 spans 16 residues.

This clonotype was seen a few times. This chain connects TRBV5-1 to TRBJ2-7, with 8 bases fitting TRBD2. This CDR3 is built from 17 residues. J lost 3 bases, V lost 3 bases, and 14 bases had no gene match. Germline V gene sequence: CDR1 SGHRS, CDR2 YFSETQ. This chain's CDR3 is CASSSGGGYRTNYEQYF. The DNA for the CDR3 is TGCGCCAGCAGCTCTGGCGGGGGGTACAGGACGAACTACGAGCAGTACTTC.